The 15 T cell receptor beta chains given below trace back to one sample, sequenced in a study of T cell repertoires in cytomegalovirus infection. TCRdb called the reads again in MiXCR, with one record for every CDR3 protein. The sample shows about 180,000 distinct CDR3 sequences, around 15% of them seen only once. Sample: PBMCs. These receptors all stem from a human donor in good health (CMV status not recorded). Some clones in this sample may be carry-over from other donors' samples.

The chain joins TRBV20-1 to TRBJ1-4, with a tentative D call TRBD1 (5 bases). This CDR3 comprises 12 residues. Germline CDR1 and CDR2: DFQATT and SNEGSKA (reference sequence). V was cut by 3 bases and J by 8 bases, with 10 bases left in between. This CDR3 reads CSARTDTEKLFF. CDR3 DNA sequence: TGCAGTGCTAGGACAGATACGGAAAAACTGTTTTTT.

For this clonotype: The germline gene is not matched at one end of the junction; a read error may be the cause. Here the CDR3 DNA reads TGTGCCAGCAGCCAAGAACAAAATCAGCCCCAGGATTTT. Residues: CASSQEQNQPQDF. The V gene is TRBV14, the J gene TRBJ1-5, with unresolved D. The CDR3 contains 13 residues. CDR1 and CDR2 from the germline V gene are SGHDN and FVKESK.

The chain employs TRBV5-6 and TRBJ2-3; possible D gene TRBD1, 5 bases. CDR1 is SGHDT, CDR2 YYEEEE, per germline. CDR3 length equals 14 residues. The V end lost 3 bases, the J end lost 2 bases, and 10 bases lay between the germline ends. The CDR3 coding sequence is TGTGCCAGCAGCTCCACAGGAATCACAGATACGCAGTATTTT. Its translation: CASSSTGITDTQYF.

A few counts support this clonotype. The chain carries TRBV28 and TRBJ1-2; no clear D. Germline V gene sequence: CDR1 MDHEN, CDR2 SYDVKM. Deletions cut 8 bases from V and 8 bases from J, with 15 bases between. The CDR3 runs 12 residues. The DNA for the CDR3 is TGTGCCAGCCGGAGCCCTATGCGGGGCTACACCTTC. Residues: CASRSPMRGYTF.

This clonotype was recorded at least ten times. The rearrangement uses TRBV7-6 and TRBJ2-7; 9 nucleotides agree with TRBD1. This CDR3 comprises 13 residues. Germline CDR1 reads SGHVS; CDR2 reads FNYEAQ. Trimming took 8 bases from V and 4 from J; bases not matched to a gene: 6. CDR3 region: CASAVGQGYEQYF. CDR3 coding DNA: TGTGCCAGCGCCGTCGGACAGGGGTACGAGCAGTACTTC.

CDR3 DNA: TGTGCCACCAGCACTGCGGTCAGTCGGGACATTCAGTACTTC. It specifies CATSTAVSRDIQYF. J is TRBJ2-4 and V is TRBV15; D unresolved. Germline CDR1 and CDR2: LNHNV and YYDKDF (reference sequence). This CDR3 has 14 residues. V lost 4 bases, J lost 8 bases, and 15 bases lay in between.

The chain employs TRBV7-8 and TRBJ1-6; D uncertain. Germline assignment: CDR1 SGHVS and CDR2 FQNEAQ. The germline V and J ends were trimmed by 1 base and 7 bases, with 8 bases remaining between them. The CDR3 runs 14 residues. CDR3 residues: CASSLVDGNSPLHF. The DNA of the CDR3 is TGTGCCAGCAGCTTAGTTGACGGGAATTCACCCCTCCACTTT. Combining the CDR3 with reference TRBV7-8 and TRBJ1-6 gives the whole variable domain GAGVSQSPRYKVAKRGQDVALRCDPISGHVSLFWYQQALGQGPEFLTYFQNEAQLDKSGLPSDRFFAERPEGSVSTLKIQRTQQEDSAVYLCASSLVDGNSPLHFGNGTRLTVT.

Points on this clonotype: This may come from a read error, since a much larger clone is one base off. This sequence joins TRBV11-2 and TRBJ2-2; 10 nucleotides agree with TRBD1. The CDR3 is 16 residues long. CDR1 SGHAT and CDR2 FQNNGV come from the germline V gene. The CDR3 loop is CAGRQGAVLDTGELFF. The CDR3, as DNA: TGTGCCGGCAGACAGGGGGCGGTGCTGGACACCGGGGAGCTGTTTTTT.

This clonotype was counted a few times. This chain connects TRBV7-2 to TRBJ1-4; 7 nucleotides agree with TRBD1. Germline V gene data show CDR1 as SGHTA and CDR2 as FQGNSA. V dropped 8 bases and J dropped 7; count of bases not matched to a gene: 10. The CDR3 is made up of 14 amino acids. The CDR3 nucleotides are TGTGCCAGCGGTTACACAGGGGCGGGTGAAAAACTGTTTTTT. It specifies CASGYTGAGEKLFF.

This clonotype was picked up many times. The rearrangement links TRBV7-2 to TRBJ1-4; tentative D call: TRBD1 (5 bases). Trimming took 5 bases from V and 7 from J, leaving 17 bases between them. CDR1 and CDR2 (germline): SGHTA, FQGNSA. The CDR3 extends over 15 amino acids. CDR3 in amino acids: CASSGWGGGREKLFF. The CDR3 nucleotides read TGTGCCAGCAGCGGATGGGGGGGTGGCCGTGAAAAACTGTTTTTT.

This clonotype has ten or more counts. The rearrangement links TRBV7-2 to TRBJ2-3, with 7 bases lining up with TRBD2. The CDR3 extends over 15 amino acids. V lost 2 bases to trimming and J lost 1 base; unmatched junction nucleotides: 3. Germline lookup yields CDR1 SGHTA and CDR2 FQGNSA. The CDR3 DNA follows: TGTGCCAGCAGCTTACCTAGCGGCCGCACAGATACGCAGTATTTT. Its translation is CASSLPSGRTDTQYF.

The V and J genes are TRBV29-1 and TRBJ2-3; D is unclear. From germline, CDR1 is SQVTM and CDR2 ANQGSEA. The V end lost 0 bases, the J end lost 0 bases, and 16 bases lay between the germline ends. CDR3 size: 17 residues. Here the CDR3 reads CSVEDIDDSRSTDTQYF. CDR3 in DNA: TGCAGCGTTGAAGATATCGACGATAGTCGAAGCACAGATACGCAGTATTTT.

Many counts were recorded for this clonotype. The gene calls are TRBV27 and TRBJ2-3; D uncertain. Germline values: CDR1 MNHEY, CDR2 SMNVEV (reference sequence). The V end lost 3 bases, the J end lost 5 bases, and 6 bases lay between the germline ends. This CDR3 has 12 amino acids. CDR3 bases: TGTGCCAGCAGTTTGATTGGAGATACGCAGTATTTT. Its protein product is CASSLIGDTQYF.

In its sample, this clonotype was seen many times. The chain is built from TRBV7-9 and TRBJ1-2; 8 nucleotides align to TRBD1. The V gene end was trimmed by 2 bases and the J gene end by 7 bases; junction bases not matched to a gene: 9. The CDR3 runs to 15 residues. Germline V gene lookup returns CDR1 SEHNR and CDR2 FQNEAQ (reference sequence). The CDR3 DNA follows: TGTGCCAGCAGCTTACCCCAGGGGGCGATTACTGGCTACACCTTC. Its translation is CASSLPQGAITGYTF.

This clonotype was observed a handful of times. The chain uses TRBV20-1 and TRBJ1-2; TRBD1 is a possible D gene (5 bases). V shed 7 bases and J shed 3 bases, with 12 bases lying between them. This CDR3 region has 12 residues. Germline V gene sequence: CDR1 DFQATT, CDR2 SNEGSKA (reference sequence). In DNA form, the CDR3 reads TGCAGTGTACAGGTGCTGGACTATGGCTACACCTTC. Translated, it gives CSVQVLDYGYTF.